This paragraph covers one TCR beta chain sequence. This specimen comes from a study of blood T cell repertoires in COVID-19. Study background: Sites in the United States, Italy and Spain provided acute and convalescent COVID-19 samples. The cDNA or gDNA used as material had been derived from T cells, B-cell-depleted T cells, or PBMCs.

The assay was immunoSEQ multiplex PCR, and TCRdb's table has in-frame clones only and misses some. The sample lists about 68,000 clones; approximately 90% were seen once. CDR1 and CDR2 from the germline V gene are SGHRS and YFSETQ. The CDR3 loop spans 15 amino acids. V shed 0 bases and J 8 bases; nucleotides not matched to a gene: 10. J is TRBJ1-2 and V is TRBV5-1; 7 bases agree with TRBD1. Specimen: peripheral blood. The source is a human donor in a cohort sampled during active COVID-19. CDR3 sequence (DNA): TGCGCCAGCAGCTTGGGGGACAGCTCTATGGACGGCTACACCTTC. As protein: CASSLGDSSMDGYTF.